A single count supports the clone carrying this T cell receptor (beta chain). This specimen comes from a study of blood T cell repertoires in COVID-19. Study at large: Sample material is recorded as cDNA or gDNA derived from T cells, B-cell-depleted T cells, or PBMCs.

How the authors handled the data: Quantification of nucleated cells was approximated via reference gene primer amplification. The protocol was immunoSEQ multiplex PCR, while the TCRdb copy is restricted to in-frame clones and leaves out a portion. V and J calls and clone size come straight from that table; D and trimming were deduced from the DNA. Seen here are 84,000 or so clones, around 90% observed once, and the top ten hold 5.5% to 7.5%. Germline CDR1 is SEHNR and CDR2 is FQNEAQ (reference sequence). The CDR3 is made up of 11 amino acids. Trimming shortened V by 1 base and J by 4 bases, and 2 bases separated the two germline ends.

The material sequenced was peripheral blood. The clonotype was recovered from a man aged 65 to 85 with acute or convalescent COVID-19. The rearrangement joins TRBV7-9 to TRBJ2-7; no firm D call. The CDR3: CASSLVYEQYF. For the CDR3, the DNA is TGTGCCAGCAGCTTAGTATACGAGCAGTACTTC.